This is a list of T cell receptor beta chains from one sample in a study of blood T cell repertoires in COVID-19. Assay: immunoSEQ multiplex PCR; the TCRdb copy retains only in-frame clones and omits some. Of 270,000 or so clones in the sample, nearly 90% are singletons; the top ten hold 2.1%. Sequencing was done on a sample of peripheral blood. These receptor sequences come from a woman aged 60-70 years with COVID-19, enrolled during active disease. Each CDR3 is given with its conserved first and last residue. Each record gives: J gene, D gene, V gene, clone size, CDR3 protein, CDR3 DNA. The D gene is left open where the match is weak. Size values are once, few and many counts, or a class for expanded clones, and some rows have none.

TRBJ1-2	.	TRBV21-1	.	CASSKHMGGVGRSNYGYTF	TGTGCCAGCAGCAAACACATGGGGGGTGTGGGGCGGAGTAACTATGGCTACACCTTC
TRBJ1-2	.	TRBV21-1	.	CASSKVSYRAYGYTF	TGTGCCAGCAGCAAAGTGTCCTATCGTGCCTATGGCTACACCTTC
TRBJ1-1	.	TRBV29-1	once	CSVGGGQRMNTEAFF	TGCAGCGTGGGAGGAGGGCAGCGCATGAACACTGAAGCTTTCTTT
TRBJ2-3	.	TRBV19	.	CASSIVWQRMDTQYF	TGTGCCAGTAGTATAGTGTGGCAGAGGATGGATACGCAGTATTTT
TRBJ1-3	TRBD1	TRBV10-3	.	CATSSGQDGNTIYF	TGTGCCACCAGCTCTGGACAGGATGGAAACACCATATATTTT
TRBJ2-3	.	TRBV6-2/TRBV6-3	.	CASSLTGITDTQYF	TGTGCCAGCAGCCTTACAGGGATCACAGATACGCAGTATTTT
TRBJ2-3	TRBD2	TRBV4-3	.	CASSQDRSSGEFTDTQYF	TGCGCCAGCAGCCAAGATCGGAGTAGCGGGGAGTTCACAGATACGCAGTATTTT
TRBJ1-2	.	TRBV5-6	.	CASSLAGEAYGYTF	TGTGCCAGCAGCTTGGCCGGGGAGGCCTATGGCTACACCTTC
TRBJ2-3	TRBD1	TRBV18	once	CASSRGGGYTDTQYF	TGTGCCAGCTCAAGAGGGGGCGGGTACACAGATACGCAGTATTTT
TRBJ1-5	.	TRBV19	.	CASRTVLSNQPQHF	TGTGCCAGTCGGACAGTGCTTAGCAATCAGCCCCAGCATTTT
TRBJ1-2	.	TRBV12-3/TRBV12-4	.	CASSLAGVGYTF	TGTGCCAGCAGTTTAGCCGGGGTTGGCTACACCTTC
TRBJ1-1	.	TRBV10-3	.	CASSGMNTEAFF	TGTGCCTCATCAGGTATGAACACTGAAGCTTTCTTT
TRBJ1-1	TRBD1	TRBV18	.	CASSPLITGAGTEAFF	TGTGCCAGCTCACCACTTATCACAGGGGCGGGTACTGAAGCTTTCTTT
TRBJ1-1	TRBD1	TRBV7-2	.	CASSLGAGGSVDTEAFF	TGTGCCAGCAGCTTAGGGGCAGGGGGCAGTGTAGACACTGAAGCTTTCTTT
TRBJ2-3	TRBD2	TRBV7-3	once	CASSLKGASGPRYPTDTQYF	TGTGCCAGCAGCTTAAAAGGGGCTAGCGGGCCACGATACCCCACAGATACGCAGTATTTT
TRBJ2-7	.	TRBV6-5	.	CASSSSGYSSYEQYF	TGTGCCAGCAGTTCAAGCGGATACAGCTCCTACGAGCAGTACTTC
TRBJ2-7	TRBD1	TRBV19	.	CASSMRDRPYEQYF	TGTGCCAGTAGTATGAGGGACAGACCCTACGAGCAGTACTTC
TRBJ1-3	TRBD1	TRBV6-2/TRBV6-3	.	CASSYRTGVGNTIYF	TGTGCCAGCAGTTACCGGACAGGGGTTGGAAACACCATATATTTT
TRBJ1-2	.	TRBV4-1	once	CASSRQENPQGGYGYTF	TGCGCCAGCAGCCGACAAGAAAACCCCCAGGGCGGCTATGGCTACACCTTC
TRBJ2-5	TRBD2	TRBV30	.	CAWSVLAGGQETQYF	TGTGCCTGGAGTGTTCTAGCGGGGGGGCAAGAGACCCAGTACTTC
TRBJ2-7	.	TRBV20-1	.	CSASRGRGYEQYF	TGCAGTGCTAGTAGGGGGAGGGGCTACGAGCAGTACTTC
TRBJ1-1	.	TRBV19	.	CASSRQAGEAFF	TGTGCCAGTAGTCGTCAGGCAGGTGAAGCTTTCTTT
TRBJ2-5	.	TRBV6-5	.	CASGGTVQETQYF	TGTGCCAGCGGGGGGACAGTTCAAGAGACCCAGTACTTC
TRBJ2-7	.	TRBV5-5	.	CASSLVGEAYEQYF	TGTGCCAGCAGCTTGGTTGGGGAGGCCTACGAGCAGTACTTC
TRBJ1-1	TRBD1	TRBV7-2	.	CASSRLQGGEEAFF	TGTGCCAGCAGCCGTCTACAGGGGGGGGAAGAAGCTTTCTTT
TRBJ2-5	TRBD1	TRBV4-3	once	CASSQGLDRGRETQYF	TGCGCCAGCAGCCAAGGCCTGGACAGGGGGAGGGAGACCCAGTACTTC
TRBJ1-1	.	TRBV7-8	.	CASSLVVANTEAFF	TGTGCCAGCAGCTTAGTCGTGGCGAACACTGAAGCTTTCTTT
TRBJ2-1	.	TRBV9	.	CASSVAEAGYAYNEQFF	TGTGCCAGCAGCGTAGCTGAGGCAGGGTACGCCTACAATGAGCAGTTCTTC
TRBJ2-7	.	TRBV18	once	CASSPPGSATEQYF	TGTGCCAGCTCACCACCCGGCAGCGCCACCGAGCAGTACTTC